These 22 T cell receptor beta chains originate from one sample sequenced in a study of cytomegalovirus exposure and HLA in healthy donors. PCR primers comprised 60 Vbeta and 13 Jbeta primers. The protocol was immunoSEQ multiplex PCR, while the TCRdb copy is restricted to in-frame clones and leaves out a portion. The sample includes under 250,000 clones, more than 75% seen only once; the top ten take over 3.5%. Sequencing used PBMCs. Receptors were obtained from a male donor in good health and CMV-seronegative.

The chain recombines TRBV19 with TRBJ2-2, with TRBD2 matching over 10 bases. The V segment lost 5 bases and the J segment 4 bases; nucleotides outside the gene matches: 4. Per the germline V gene, CDR1 is LNHDA and CDR2 is SQIVND (reference sequence). This CDR3 spans 15 amino acids. The CDR3 sequence: CASSLSGRGTGELFF. The DNA of the CDR3 is TGTGCCAGTAGTTTGAGCGGGAGGGGCACCGGGGAGCTGTTTTTT.

The rearrangement joins TRBV7-2 to TRBJ2-7, with 13 bases identical to TRBD2. This CDR3 spans 17 amino acids. From germline, CDR1 is SGHTA and CDR2 FQGNSA. After removal of 5 bases from V and 2 bases from J, the junction contained 9 bases not matched to a gene. The CDR3 region has the DNA TGTGCCAGCAGCAGGACTAGCGGGGGAAGTCTTCCCTACGAGCAGTACTTC. It specifies CASSRTSGGSLPYEQYF.

V gene TRBV27 combines with J gene TRBJ2-3; a possible D gene is TRBD1 (6 bases). CDR1 is MNHEY and CDR2 is SMNVEV in the germline V gene (reference sequence). Trimming cost V 0 bases and J 8 bases, with 15 bases left between them. CDR3 length equals 15 residues. The DNA of the CDR3 is TGTGCCAGCAGTTTATCCGGGCAGGGGTTCGGTACGCAGTATTTT. It yields the protein CASSLSGQGFGTQYF.

This clone was found a few times. The chain carries TRBV9 and TRBJ1-1; TRBD1 agrees at 9 bases. V lost 1 base, J lost 4 bases, and 2 bases stayed unmatched. Germline-derived CDR1 and CDR2 are SGDLS and YYNGEE. CDR3 length: 14 amino acids. The CDR3 protein is CASSVTGGSTEAFF. In nucleotides, the CDR3 is TGTGCCAGCAGCGTAACAGGGGGCTCCACTGAAGCTTTCTTT. The full variable domain, completed using reference TRBV9 and TRBJ1-1, is DSGVTQTPKHLITATGQRVTLRCSPRSGDLSVYWYQQSLDQGLQFLIQYYNGEERAKGNILERFSAQQFPDLHSELNLSSLELGDSALYFCASSVTGGSTEAFFGQGTRLTVV.

The V and J genes are TRBV7-3 and TRBJ2-3; 11 nucleotides agree with TRBD2. V lost 4 bases and J lost 0; bases outside the gene matches: 3. The CDR3 is 16 residues long. Germline V gene sequence: CDR1 SGHTA, CDR2 FQGTGA. CDR3 DNA: TGTGCCAGCAGCTCGGGACTAGCGGCTAGCACAGATACGCAGTATTTT. Translating it yields CASSSGLAASTDTQYF.

About this clone itself: Other DNA sequences from this sample encode an identical CDR3 as well. The CDR3 region has the DNA TGTGCCAGCTCACCCGGGACAGGGTCTGAGCAGTTCTTC. This translates into CASSPGTGSEQFF. The rearrangement joins TRBV18 to TRBJ2-1; TRBD1 matches 9 bases. Germline loops: CDR1 KGHSH, CDR2 LQKENI. This CDR3 spans 13 amino acids. V was clipped by 3 bases and J by 9 bases; unmatched bases: 3.

This clone has just a few counts. V usage is TRBV7-9 and J usage is TRBJ2-7, with 12 bases matching TRBD2. Per the germline V gene, CDR1 is SEHNR and CDR2 is FQNEAQ (reference sequence). CDR3 length: 15 residues. With 5 bases clipped from V and 2 bases from J, the junction kept 4 bases outside the gene matches. CDR3 nucleotides: TGTGCCAGCAGCCAAGGGACTAGCGGGCCCTACGAGCAGTACTTC. Its protein is CASSQGTSGPYEQYF.

The rearrangement uses TRBV6-5 and TRBJ1-2; TRBD1 agrees at 9 bases. Germline loops: CDR1 MNHEY, CDR2 SVGAGI. V gave up 8 bases and J gave up 5 bases; unmatched junction bases: 12. This CDR3 spans 15 amino acids. CDR3 sequence reads: CASLNRDRERYGYTF. CDR3 nucleotide sequence: TGTGCCAGCCTAAACCGGGACAGGGAACGGTATGGCTACACCTTC.

V gene TRBV28 combines with J gene TRBJ2-5, with a tentative D call TRBD2 (6 bases). Trimming removed 3 bases at V and 11 bases at J, with 16 bases between. The CDR3 has 13 amino acids. Germline V gene sequence: CDR1 MDHEN, CDR2 SYDVKM. The DNA of the CDR3 is TGTGCCAGCAGTTTTGTCCGCCCGGGGGAGCAGTACTTC. Translating gives CASSFVRPGEQYF. Variable domain in full (rest from reference TRBV28 and TRBJ2-5): DVKVTQSSRYLVKRTGEKVFLECVQDMDHENMFWYRQDPGLGLRLIYFSYDVKMKEKGDIPEGYSVSREKKERFSLILESASTNQTSMYLCASSFVRPGEQYFGPGTRLLVL.

The chain uses TRBV19 and TRBJ1-1; D not resolved. V lost 3 bases and J 5 bases, leaving 16 bases between the germline ends. The CDR3 spans 15 residues. The germline V gene has CDR1 LNHDA and CDR2 SQIVND (reference sequence). The CDR3 region has the DNA TGTGCCAGTAGTATGAAAGGAGGGCCAAGGACTGAAGCTTTCTTT. Its protein product is CASSMKGGPRTEAFF.

The chain uses TRBV4-1 and TRBJ1-2, with 7 bases fitting TRBD1. The CDR3 sequence is 16 residues long. Trimming cost V 1 base and J 1 base; bases outside gene matches: 6. CDR1 is MGHRA and CDR2 is YSYEKL in the germline V gene. The CDR3: CASSQGADRSNYGYTF. CDR3 nucleotide sequence: TGCGCCAGCAGCCAAGGGGCGGACAGGAGTAACTATGGCTACACCTTC.

DNA of the CDR3: TGTGCCAGCAGCTTACACGACAGGACGTCCTACGAGCAGTACTTC. Protein product: CASSLHDRTSYEQYF. V is TRBV7-9 and J is TRBJ2-7, with D maybe TRBD1 (6 bases). Deletions cut 2 bases from V and 1 base from J, with 12 bases between. Germline V lookup: CDR1 SEHNR, CDR2 FQNEAQ (reference sequence). This CDR3 is built from 15 residues.

The chain carries TRBV25-1 and TRBJ2-5, with 11 bases aligning to TRBD2. Germline lookup yields CDR1 MGHDK and CDR2 SYGVNS. This CDR3 comprises 16 residues. With 1 base clipped from V and 10 bases from J, the junction kept 11 bases outside the gene matches. This CDR3 is CASSEFLAGGRPSQYF. The DNA of the CDR3 is TGTGCCAGCAGTGAATTCTTAGCGGGAGGGCGACCGAGCCAGTACTTC.

The count of this clone is one. This chain connects TRBV10-3 to TRBJ2-5, with TRBD2 matching 13 bases. The germline V gene has CDR1 ENHRY and CDR2 SYGVKD. After removal of 3 bases from V and 5 bases from J, the junction contained 15 bases not matched to a gene. This CDR3 contains 19 residues. The CDR3 DNA reads TGTGCCATCAGTGACGCCGGGACTAGCGGGAAGACCATTCACGAGACCCAGTACTTC. This gives the protein CAISDAGTSGKTIHETQYF.

This clone was detected once. The J gene is TRBJ2-7, the V gene TRBV11-1; TRBD2 agrees at 8 bases. The CDR3 covers 14 residues. The V gene end was trimmed by 2 bases and the J gene end by 7 bases; junction bases not matched to a gene: 7. Germline CDR1 SGHAT, CDR2 FQDESV (reference sequence). The CDR3 nucleotides read TGTGCCAGCAGCTTAACAAGCGGGAGCTGGGAGCAGTACTTC. Protein sequence: CASSLTSGSWEQYF.

The rearrangement joins TRBV9 to TRBJ2-7; possible D gene TRBD1, 5 bases. Trimming cost V 4 bases and J 5 bases, with 22 bases left between them. The length of the CDR3 is 16 residues. CDR1 SGDLS and CDR2 YYNGEE come from the germline V gene. The CDR3 DNA is TGTGCCAGCAGCCCTCGTCACGGACAAGTAGAGAACGAGCAGTACTTC. Translated, it gives CASSPRHGQVENEQYF.

The genes are TRBV18 and TRBJ2-7, with a tentative D call TRBD2 (6 bases). The CDR3 has 15 residues. Germline V CDR1 and CDR2: KGHSH, LQKENI. V dropped 2 bases and J dropped 0 bases, with 11 bases sitting between them. The CDR3 is CASSPGGSYSYEQYF. CDR3 nucleotide sequence: TGTGCCAGCTCACCAGGAGGGAGCTACTCCTACGAGCAGTACTTC. Based on the CDR3 plus reference TRBV18 and TRBJ2-7, the full variable domain is NAGVMQNPRHLVRRRGQEARLRCSPMKGHSHVYWYRQLPEEGLKFMVYLQKENIIDESGMPKERFSAEFPKEGPSILRIQQVVRGDSAAYFCASSPGGSYSYEQYFGPGTRLTVT.

This sequence joins TRBV7-9 and TRBJ1-2; D is ambiguous. Germline V lookup: CDR1 SEHNR, CDR2 FQNEAQ (reference sequence). Trimming shortened V by 2 bases and J by 8 bases, and 15 bases separated the two germline ends. This CDR3 comprises 14 residues. CDR3 in DNA: TGTGCCAGCAGCTTATCCCCCGGGGTAGAGGGCTACACCTTC. Residues: CASSLSPGVEGYTF.

The gene calls are TRBV11-2 and TRBJ1-1; 9 positions match TRBD1. Germline V gene lookup returns CDR1 SGHAT and CDR2 FQNNGV. The CDR3 extends over 12 amino acids. V shed 0 bases and J 10 bases; nucleotides not matched to a gene: 0. CDR3 amino acids: CASSLEGQGAFF. The DNA of the CDR3 is TGTGCCAGCAGCTTAGAGGGACAGGGAGCTTTCTTT.

This chain connects TRBV19 to TRBJ2-7; D gene uncertain. This CDR3 comprises 16 residues. Germline-derived CDR1 and CDR2 are LNHDA and SQIVND (reference sequence). The V gene lost 1 base and the J gene lost 4 bases, with 17 bases spanning the gap. CDR3 loop: CASSIVKAGNIYEQYF. Written as DNA, the CDR3 is TGTGCCAGTAGTATAGTTAAGGCAGGCAACATATACGAGCAGTACTTC.

Only one count was recorded for this clone. The chain joins TRBV9 to TRBJ2-1; D is possibly TRBD2 (6 bases). V lost 0 bases, J lost 7 bases, and 20 bases lay in between. Germline V lookup: CDR1 SGDLS, CDR2 YYNGEE. This CDR3 comprises 17 residues. CDR3 residues: CASSVGNSGASVNEQFF. CDR3 nucleotides: TGTGCCAGCAGCGTAGGTAATAGCGGTGCCTCGGTAAATGAGCAGTTCTTC.

This chain joins TRBV27 and TRBJ2-7; D not resolved. Germline lookup yields CDR1 MNHEY and CDR2 SMNVEV (reference sequence). Trimming pared 8 bases from V and 6 bases from J, leaving 11 bases between. This CDR3 is 11 amino acids long. CDR3 DNA: TGTGCCAGCGGAGACTTTGGCGAGCAGTACTTC. As protein: CASGDFGEQYF.